The 9 T cell receptor beta chains given below trace back to one sample, sequenced in a study of regulatory T cells in long-lasting Graves disease. Time point reported: newly diagnosed GD, antithyroid drugs for less than 3 months. Extracted PBMC RNA gave rise to the TCR library. The TCR beta library used iRepertoire HTBI primers with Arm-PCR amplification of CDR3. TCRdb called the multiplex PCR reads again in MiXCR, with one record for every CDR3 protein. The sample carries 500,000 or so distinct CDR3 sequences, under 20% recorded once. This sample also belongs to another study, concerning T cells in Graves' hyperthyroidism and ophthalmopathy.

The source was peripheral blood mononuclear cells (PBMCs), collected at new diagnosis, from a patient treated with antithyroid drugs. These receptors originate from a man aged 40-50 years with Graves disease.

The V call is TRBV2, the J call TRBJ2-3, with TRBD2 identical over 13 bases. This CDR3 comprises 15 residues. Trimming cost V 6 bases and J 6 bases; bases outside gene matches: 6. In germline, CDR1 is SNHLY, CDR2 FYNNEI. CDR3 protein: CASSQTSGRRDTQYF. Written as DNA, the CDR3 is TGTGCCAGCAGCCAGACTAGCGGGAGGAGGGATACGCAGTATTTT.

This clonotype was detected ten times or more. The J gene is TRBJ2-1, the V gene TRBV2; 8 nucleotides agree with TRBD2. V shed 8 bases and J 3 bases; nucleotides not matched to a gene: 9. CDR1 and CDR2 (germline): SNHLY, FYNNEI. The length of the CDR3 is 15 residues. In DNA form, the CDR3 reads TGTGCCAGCCGATCAACTAGCGGAGTCTACAATGAGCAGTTCTTC. It is translated as CASRSTSGVYNEQFF.

This clonotype was seen many times. J is TRBJ2-5 and V is TRBV5-1; 9 bases agree with TRBD2. The germline V gene encodes CDR1 SGHRS and CDR2 YFSETQ. The V segment lost 4 bases and the J segment 1 base; nucleotides outside the gene matches: 8. This CDR3 has 16 residues. The CDR3 sequence is CASSGISGRSQETQYF. Here the CDR3 DNA reads TGCGCCAGCAGCGGAATTAGCGGGAGAAGCCAAGAGACCCAGTACTTC.

This clonotype was seen more than once but under ten times. The chain has TRBV10-3 and TRBJ2-7; 7 bases align to TRBD1. The CDR3 runs 13 residues. With V trimmed by 6 bases and J by 3 bases, 5 bases remained unmatched. Germline V gives CDR1 ENHRY, CDR2 SYGVKD. For the CDR3, the DNA is TGTGCCATCAGAGACAGGGACAACTACGAGCAGTACTTC. Its protein is CAIRDRDNYEQYF.

This chain links TRBV19 with TRBJ2-7, with a weak D call TRBD1 (6 bases). Germline V CDR1 and CDR2: LNHDA, SQIVND (reference sequence). With 2 bases removed from V and 5 bases from J, the gap between germline ends came to 10 bases. CDR3 length: 13 amino acids. The CDR3 sequence: CASSIQGFHEQYF. The CDR3 DNA reads TGTGCCAGTAGTATACAGGGGTTCCACGAGCAGTACTTC.

This clonotype was found many times. The chain is built from TRBV28 and TRBJ1-1; D perhaps matches TRBD1 (5 bases). Germline CDR1 and CDR2: MDHEN and SYDVKM. The V end was cut by 8 bases, the J end by 7 bases, with 14 bases between. The length of the CDR3 is 12 residues. The CDR3 is CASGRGTIEAFF. As DNA, the CDR3 is TGTGCCAGCGGGAGAGGGACGATTGAAGCTTTCTTT.

This clonotype occurred many times. The genes are TRBV24-1 and TRBJ2-1; the D gene could be TRBD1 or TRBD2 (5 bases each). V gave up 3 bases and J gave up 16 bases, with 15 bases separating them. The CDR3 extends over 12 amino acids. Germline V gives CDR1 KGHDR, CDR2 SFDVKD. CDR3 region: CATSDASGTKFF. The CDR3 DNA reads as TGTGCCACCAGTGATGCCTCCGGGACGAAATTCTTC.

This clonotype has ten or more counts. V and J are TRBV6-2 or TRBV6-3 and TRBJ2-1; D call uncertain. Germline V lookup: CDR1 MNHEY, CDR2 SVGEGT. Trimming removed 5 bases from V and 3 bases from J, with 11 bases in between. The CDR3 spans 14 residues. CDR3 in amino acids: CASSDPGFYNEQFF. CDR3 DNA sequence: TGTGCCAGCAGTGACCCGGGTTTCTACAATGAGCAGTTCTTC.

A remark on this clonotype: This could be a read error, since a much larger clone is one nucleotide away. The conserved phenylalanine or tryptophan is not found at the CDR3 terminus, so this likely reflects a read error. The J gene is TRBJ1-1, the V gene TRBV28; no reliable D call. The CDR3 is 13 residues long. V was clipped by 7 bases and J by 1 base, with 10 bases between them. Looked up from germline, CDR1 is MDHEN and CDR2 is SYDVKM. The CDR3 region has the DNA TGTGCCAGCAAAGGGTTACGGAACACTGAAGCTTTCCTT. This encodes CASKGLRNTEAFL.